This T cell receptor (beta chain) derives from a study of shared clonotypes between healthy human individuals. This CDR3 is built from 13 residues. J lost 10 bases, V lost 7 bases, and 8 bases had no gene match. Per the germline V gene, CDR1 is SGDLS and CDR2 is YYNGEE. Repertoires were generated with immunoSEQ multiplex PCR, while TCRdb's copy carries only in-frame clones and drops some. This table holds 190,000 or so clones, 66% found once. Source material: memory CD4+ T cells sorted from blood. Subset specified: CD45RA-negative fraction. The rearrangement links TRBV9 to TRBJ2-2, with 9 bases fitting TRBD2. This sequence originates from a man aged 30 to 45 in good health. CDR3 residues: CASCPSGNEELFF. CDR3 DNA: TGTGCCAGCTGTCCTAGCGGGAACGAGGAGCTGTTTTTT.